This T cell receptor (beta chain) came from a study of CD8 T cells in ankylosing spondylitis. With molecular barcodes, quantitative 5'-RACE was used to make the TCR beta libraries. MiXCR, applied by TCRdb to the 5' RACE reads, yields one record per CDR3 protein. The sample records approximately 250,000 distinct CDR3 sequences, 20% to 30% being singletons. Worth noting for this clonotype: No antigen is known for it.

Germline CDR1 is DFQATT and CDR2 is SNEGSKA (reference sequence). Unmatched junction bases numbered 6, after V lost 4 bases and J lost 6 bases. This CDR3 region has 12 residues. Study observations and caveats: About eight highly homologous variants made up a TCR beta motif that seemed to typify ankylosing spondylitis blood. Significant enrichment of disease-linked clones was reportedly seen in matched ankylosing spondylitis synovial fluid.

This rearrangement joins TRBV20-1 to TRBJ2-7; 7 bases are shared with TRBD2. Sequencing was carried out using blood, either unsorted or a sorted T cell fraction (not recorded which). This receptor was identified in a male donor with ankylosing spondylitis or in good health (not recorded which). The CDR3 here is CSAMGWGGEQYF. CDR3 DNA: TGCAGTGCTATGGGTTGGGGGGGCGAGCAGTACTTC.